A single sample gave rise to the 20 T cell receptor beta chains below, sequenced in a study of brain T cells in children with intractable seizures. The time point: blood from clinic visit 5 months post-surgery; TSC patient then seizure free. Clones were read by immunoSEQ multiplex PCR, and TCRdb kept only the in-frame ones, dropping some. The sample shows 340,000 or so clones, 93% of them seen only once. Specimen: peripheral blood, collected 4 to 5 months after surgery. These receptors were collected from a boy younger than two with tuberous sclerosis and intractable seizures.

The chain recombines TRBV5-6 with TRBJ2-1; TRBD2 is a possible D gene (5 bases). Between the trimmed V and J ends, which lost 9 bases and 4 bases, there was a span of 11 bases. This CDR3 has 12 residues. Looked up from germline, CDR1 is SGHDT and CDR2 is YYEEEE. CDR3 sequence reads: CATRGPYNEQFF. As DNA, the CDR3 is TGTGCCACCCGGGGTCCATACAATGAGCAGTTCTTC.

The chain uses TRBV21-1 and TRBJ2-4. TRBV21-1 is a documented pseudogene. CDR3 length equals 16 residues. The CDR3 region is CASSKPSGRAKNIQYF. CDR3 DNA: TGTGCCAGCAGCAAACCCTCCGGCCGGGCCAAAAACATTCAGTACTTC.

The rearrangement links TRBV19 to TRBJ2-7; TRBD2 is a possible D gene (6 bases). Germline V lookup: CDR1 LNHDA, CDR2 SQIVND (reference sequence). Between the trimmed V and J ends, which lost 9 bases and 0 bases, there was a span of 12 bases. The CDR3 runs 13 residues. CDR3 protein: CARRTNRSYEQYF. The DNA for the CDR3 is TGTGCCAGGCGGACTAACCGCTCCTACGAGCAGTACTTC.

Written as DNA, the CDR3 is TGTGCCAGCGGGAGGACTAGCGGGGGCCCCGGAGGCGGGGAGCTGTTTTTT. It encodes CASGRTSGGPGGGELFF. The chain recombines TRBV14 with TRBJ2-2, with 13 bases fitting TRBD2. Per the germline V gene, CDR1 is SGHDN and CDR2 is FVKESK. The CDR3 is 17 amino acids. Losses at the gene ends were 8 bases for V and 7 bases for J; bases not matched to a gene: 13.

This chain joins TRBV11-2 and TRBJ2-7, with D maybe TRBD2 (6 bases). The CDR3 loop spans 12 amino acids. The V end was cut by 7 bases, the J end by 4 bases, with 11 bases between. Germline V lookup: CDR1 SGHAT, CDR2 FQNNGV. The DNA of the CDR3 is TGTGCCAGCACCCCCGCGGGATACGAGCAGTACTTC. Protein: CASTPAGYEQYF.

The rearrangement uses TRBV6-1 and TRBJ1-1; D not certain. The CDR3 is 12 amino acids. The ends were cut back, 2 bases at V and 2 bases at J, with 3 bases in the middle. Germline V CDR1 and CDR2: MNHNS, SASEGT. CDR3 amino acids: CASSEFNTEAFF. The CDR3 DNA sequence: TGTGCCAGCAGTGAATTTAACACTGAAGCTTTCTTT.

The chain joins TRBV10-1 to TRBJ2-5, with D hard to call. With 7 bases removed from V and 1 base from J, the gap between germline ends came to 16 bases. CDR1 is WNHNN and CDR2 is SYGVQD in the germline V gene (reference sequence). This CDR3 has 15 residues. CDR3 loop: CASTLEVPVQETQYF. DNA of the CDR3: TGCGCCAGCACCCTTGAGGTGCCAGTCCAAGAGACCCAGTACTTC.

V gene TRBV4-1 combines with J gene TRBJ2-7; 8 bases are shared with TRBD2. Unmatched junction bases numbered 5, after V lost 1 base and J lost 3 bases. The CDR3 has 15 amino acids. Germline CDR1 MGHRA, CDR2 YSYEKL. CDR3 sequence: CASSQVAAGGYEQYF. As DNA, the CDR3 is TGCGCCAGCAGCCAAGTGGCTGCGGGGGGCTACGAGCAGTACTTC.

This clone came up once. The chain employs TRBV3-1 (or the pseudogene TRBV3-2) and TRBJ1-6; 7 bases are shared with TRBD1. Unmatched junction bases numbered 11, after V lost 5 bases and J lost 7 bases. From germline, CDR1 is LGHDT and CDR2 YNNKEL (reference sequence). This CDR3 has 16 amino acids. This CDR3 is CASSIQPGQRNSPLHF. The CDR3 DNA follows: TGTGCCAGCAGCATACAACCGGGACAGAGAAATTCACCCCTCCACTTT.

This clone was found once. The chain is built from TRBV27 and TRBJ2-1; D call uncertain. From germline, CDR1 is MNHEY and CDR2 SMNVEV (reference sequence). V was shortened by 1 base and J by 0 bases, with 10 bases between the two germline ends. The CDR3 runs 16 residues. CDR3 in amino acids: CASSLFSPSSYNEQFF. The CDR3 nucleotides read TGTGCCAGCAGTTTATTCTCCCCGAGCTCCTACAATGAGCAGTTCTTC.

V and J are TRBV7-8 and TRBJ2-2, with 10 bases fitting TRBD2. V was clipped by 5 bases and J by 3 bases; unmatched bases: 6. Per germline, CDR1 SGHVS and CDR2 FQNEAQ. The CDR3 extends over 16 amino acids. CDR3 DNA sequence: TGTGCCAGCAGCCGACCTAGCGGGGGTTACACCGGGGAGCTGTTTTTT. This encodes CASSRPSGGYTGELFF.

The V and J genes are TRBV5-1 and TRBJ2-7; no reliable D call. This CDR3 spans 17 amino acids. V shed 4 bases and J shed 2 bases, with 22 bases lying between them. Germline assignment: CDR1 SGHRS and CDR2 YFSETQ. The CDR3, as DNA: TGCGCCAGCAGCCTCCGGCCAACAGACCTAAGAACCTACGAGCAGTACTTC. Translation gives CASSLRPTDLRTYEQYF.

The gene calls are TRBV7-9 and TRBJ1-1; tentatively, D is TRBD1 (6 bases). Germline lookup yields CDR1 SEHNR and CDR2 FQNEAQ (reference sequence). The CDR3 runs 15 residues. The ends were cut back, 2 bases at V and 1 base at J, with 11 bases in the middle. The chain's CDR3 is CASSLQGGGNTEAFF. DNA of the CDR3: TGTGCCAGCAGCTTACAGGGAGGGGGGAACACTGAAGCTTTCTTT.

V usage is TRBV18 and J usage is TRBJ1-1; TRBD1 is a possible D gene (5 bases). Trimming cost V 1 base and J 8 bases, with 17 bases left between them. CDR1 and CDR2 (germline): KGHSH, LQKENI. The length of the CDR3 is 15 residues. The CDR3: CASSPQTWGRLEAFF. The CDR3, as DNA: TGTGCCAGCTCACCACAAACCTGGGGGAGGTTGGAAGCTTTCTTT.

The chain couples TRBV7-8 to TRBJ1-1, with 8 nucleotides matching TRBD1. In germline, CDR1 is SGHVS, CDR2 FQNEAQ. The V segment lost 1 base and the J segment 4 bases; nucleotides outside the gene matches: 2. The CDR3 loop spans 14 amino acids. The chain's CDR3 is CASSLGQGTTEAFF. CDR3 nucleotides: TGTGCCAGCAGCTTAGGACAGGGGACCACTGAAGCTTTCTTT. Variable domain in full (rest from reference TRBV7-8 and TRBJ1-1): GAGVSQSPRYKVAKRGQDVALRCDPISGHVSLFWYQQALGQGPEFLTYFQNEAQLDKSGLPSDRFFAERPEGSVSTLKIQRTQQEDSAVYLCASSLGQGTTEAFFGQGTRLTVV.

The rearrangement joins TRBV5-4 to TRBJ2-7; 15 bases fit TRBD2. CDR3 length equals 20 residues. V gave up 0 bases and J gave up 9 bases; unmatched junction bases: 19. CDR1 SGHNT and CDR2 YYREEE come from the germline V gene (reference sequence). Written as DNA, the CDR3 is TGTGCCAGCAGCTTGGCCTCGGGACTAGCGGGGGGCACTCGGGGGTTAGGGCAGTACTTC. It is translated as CASSLASGLAGGTRGLGQYF.

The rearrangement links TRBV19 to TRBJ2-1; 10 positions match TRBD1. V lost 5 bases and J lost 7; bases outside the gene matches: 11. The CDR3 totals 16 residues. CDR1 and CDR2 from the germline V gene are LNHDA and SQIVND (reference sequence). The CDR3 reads CASSYTDRGRGNEQFF. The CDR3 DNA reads TGTGCCAGTAGTTACACAGACAGGGGGCGGGGTAATGAGCAGTTCTTC.

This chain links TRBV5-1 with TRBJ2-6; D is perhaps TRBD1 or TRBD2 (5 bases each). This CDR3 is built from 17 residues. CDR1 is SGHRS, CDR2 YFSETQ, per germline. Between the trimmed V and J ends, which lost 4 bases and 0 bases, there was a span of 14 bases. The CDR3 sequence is CASSTGTAASGANVLTF. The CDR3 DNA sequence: TGCGCCAGCAGCACCGGGACGGCCGCCTCTGGGGCCAACGTCCTGACTTTC.

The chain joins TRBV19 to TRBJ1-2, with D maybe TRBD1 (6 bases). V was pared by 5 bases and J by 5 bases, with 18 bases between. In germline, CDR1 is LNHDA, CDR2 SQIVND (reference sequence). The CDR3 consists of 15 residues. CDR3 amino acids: CASSDAGAAGYGYTF. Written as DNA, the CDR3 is TGTGCCAGTAGTGACGCAGGGGCCGCGGGATATGGCTACACCTTC. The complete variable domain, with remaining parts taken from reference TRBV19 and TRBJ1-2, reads DGGITQSPKYLFRKEGQNVTLSCEQNLNHDAMYWYRQDPGQGLRLIYYSQIVNDFQKGDIAEGYSVSREKKESFPLTVTSAQKNPTAFYLCASSDAGAAGYGYTFGSGTRLTVV.

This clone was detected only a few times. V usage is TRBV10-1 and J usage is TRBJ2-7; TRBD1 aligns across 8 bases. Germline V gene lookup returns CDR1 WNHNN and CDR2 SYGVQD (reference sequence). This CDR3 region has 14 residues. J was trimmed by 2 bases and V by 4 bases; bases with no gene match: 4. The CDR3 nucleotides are TGCGCCAGCAGTGCGACAGGGGAACCCTACGAGCAGTACTTC. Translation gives CASSATGEPYEQYF.